Given below is one TCR beta chain in context. What it recognizes is unknown. Generated by immunoSEQ multiplex PCR, the TCRdb table keeps only in-frame clones and is missing some. The sample lists 80,000 to 100,000 clones, roughly four fifths occurring once. The data were obtained in a study of graft-versus-host responses after intestinal transplantation. At the level of the study: All of the recipients had induction that used anti-thymocyte globulin, then tacrolimus and steroids for three to four years. Study-wide points: The presence of high graft-versus-host to host-versus-graft clonal ratios in allografts characterized patients with graft-donor T cell macrochimerism.

Germline V CDR1 and CDR2: MDHEN, SYDVKM. V was cut by 1 base and J by 1 base, with 4 bases left in between. The CDR3 covers 13 residues. The clonotype comes from a human donor who received an intestinal transplant. The chain carries TRBV28 and TRBJ1-1; D ambiguous. The material sequenced was unstimulated CD8+ T cells sorted from spleen or lymph node cells, taken before intestinal transplant. CDR3 DNA sequence: TGTGCCAGCAGTTTATCTCCGAACACTGAAGCTTTCTTT. Amino acids: CASSLSPNTEAFF.